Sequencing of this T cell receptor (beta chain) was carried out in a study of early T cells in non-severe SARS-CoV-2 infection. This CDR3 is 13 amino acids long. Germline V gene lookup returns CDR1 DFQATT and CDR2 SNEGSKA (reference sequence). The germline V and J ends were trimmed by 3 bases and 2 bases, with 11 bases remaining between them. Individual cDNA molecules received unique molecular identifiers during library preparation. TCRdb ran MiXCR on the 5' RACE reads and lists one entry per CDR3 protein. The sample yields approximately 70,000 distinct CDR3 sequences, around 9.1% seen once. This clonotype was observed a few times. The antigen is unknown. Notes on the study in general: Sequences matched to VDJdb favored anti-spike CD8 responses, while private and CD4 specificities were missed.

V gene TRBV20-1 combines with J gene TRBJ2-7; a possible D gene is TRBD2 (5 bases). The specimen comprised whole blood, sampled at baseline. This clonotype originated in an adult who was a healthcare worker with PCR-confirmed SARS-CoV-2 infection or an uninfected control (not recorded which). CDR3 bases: TGCAGTGCTAGGCCCGGGATGGCCTACGAGCAGTACTTC. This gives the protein CSARPGMAYEQYF.